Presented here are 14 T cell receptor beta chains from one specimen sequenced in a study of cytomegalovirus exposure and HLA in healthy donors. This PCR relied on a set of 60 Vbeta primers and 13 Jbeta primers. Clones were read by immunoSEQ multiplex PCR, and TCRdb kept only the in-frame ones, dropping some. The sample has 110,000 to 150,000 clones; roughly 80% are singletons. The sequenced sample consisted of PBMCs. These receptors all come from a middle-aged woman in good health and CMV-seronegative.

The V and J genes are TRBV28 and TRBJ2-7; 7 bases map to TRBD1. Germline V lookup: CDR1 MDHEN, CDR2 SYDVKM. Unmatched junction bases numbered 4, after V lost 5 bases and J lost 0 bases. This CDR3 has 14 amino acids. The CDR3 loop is CASSLQGNSYEQYF. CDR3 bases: TGTGCCAGCAGTCTACAGGGGAACTCCTACGAGCAGTACTTC.

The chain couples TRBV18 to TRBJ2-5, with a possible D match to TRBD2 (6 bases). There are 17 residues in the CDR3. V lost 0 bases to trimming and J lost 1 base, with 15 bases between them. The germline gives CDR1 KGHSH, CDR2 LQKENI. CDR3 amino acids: CASSPPLAQAPQETQYF. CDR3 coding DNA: TGTGCCAGCTCACCACCTCTAGCGCAGGCGCCCCAAGAGACCCAGTACTTC.

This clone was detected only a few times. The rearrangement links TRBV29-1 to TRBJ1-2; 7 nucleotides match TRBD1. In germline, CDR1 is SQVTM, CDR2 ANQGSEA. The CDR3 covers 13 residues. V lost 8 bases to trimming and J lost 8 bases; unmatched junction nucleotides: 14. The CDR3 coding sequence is TGCAGCTCCCGAGAGGGGCAGGGGGGCGGCTACACCTTC. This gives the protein CSSREGQGGGYTF. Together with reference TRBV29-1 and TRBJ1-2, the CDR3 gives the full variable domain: SAVISQKPSRDICQRGTSLTIQCQVDSQVTMMFWYRQQPGQSLTLIATANQGSEATYESGFVIDKFPISRPNLTFSTLTVSNMSPEDSSIYLCSSREGQGGGYTFGSGTRLTVV.

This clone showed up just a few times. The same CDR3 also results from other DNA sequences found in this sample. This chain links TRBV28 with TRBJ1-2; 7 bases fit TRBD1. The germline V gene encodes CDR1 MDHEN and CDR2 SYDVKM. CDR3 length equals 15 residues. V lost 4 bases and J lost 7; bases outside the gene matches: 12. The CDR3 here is CASSSYSGQGVGYTF. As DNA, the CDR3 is TGTGCCAGCAGTTCCTACTCAGGGCAGGGGGTTGGCTACACCTTC.

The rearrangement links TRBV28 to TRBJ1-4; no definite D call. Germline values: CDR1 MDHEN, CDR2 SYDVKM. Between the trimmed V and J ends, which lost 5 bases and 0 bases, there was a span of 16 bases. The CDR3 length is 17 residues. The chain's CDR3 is CASSGFGIRATNEKLFF. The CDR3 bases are TGTGCCAGCAGTGGGTTCGGGATCCGAGCAACTAATGAAAAACTGTTTTTT.

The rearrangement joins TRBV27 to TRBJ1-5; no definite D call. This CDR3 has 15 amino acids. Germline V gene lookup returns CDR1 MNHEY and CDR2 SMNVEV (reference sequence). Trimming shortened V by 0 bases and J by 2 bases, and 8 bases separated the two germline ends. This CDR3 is CASSLSSGGNQPQHF. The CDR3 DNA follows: TGTGCCAGCAGTTTATCTTCCGGGGGCAATCAGCCCCAGCATTTT.

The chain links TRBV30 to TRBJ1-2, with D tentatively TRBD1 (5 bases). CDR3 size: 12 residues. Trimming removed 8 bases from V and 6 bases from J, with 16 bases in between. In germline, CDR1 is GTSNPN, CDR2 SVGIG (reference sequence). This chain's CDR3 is CASTPGQNGYTF. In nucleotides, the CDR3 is TGTGCCAGTACTCCAGGGCAGAATGGCTACACCTTC.

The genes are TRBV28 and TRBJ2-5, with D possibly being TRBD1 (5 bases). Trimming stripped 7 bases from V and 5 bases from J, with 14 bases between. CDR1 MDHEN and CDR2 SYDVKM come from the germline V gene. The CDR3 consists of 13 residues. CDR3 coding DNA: TGTGCCAGCACCCCGTCAGGGCTCGAGACCCAGTACTTC. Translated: CASTPSGLETQYF. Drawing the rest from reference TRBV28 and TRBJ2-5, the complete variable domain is DVKVTQSSRYLVKRTGEKVFLECVQDMDHENMFWYRQDPGLGLRLIYFSYDVKMKEKGDIPEGYSVSREKKERFSLILESASTNQTSMYLCASTPSGLETQYFGPGTRLLVL.

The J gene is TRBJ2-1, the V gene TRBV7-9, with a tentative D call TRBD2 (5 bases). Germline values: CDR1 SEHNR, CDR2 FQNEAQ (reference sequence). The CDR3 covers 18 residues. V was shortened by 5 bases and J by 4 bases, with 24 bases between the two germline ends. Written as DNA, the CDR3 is TGTGCCAGCAGCAGCCCCGGGGTCAGCTCTAGATCGTACAATGAGCAGTTCTTC. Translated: CASSSPGVSSRSYNEQFF. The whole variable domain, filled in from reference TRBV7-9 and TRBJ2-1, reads DTGVSQNPRHKITKRGQNVTFRCDPISEHNRLYWYRQTLGQGPEFLTYFQNEAQLEKSRLLSDRFSAERPKGSFSTLEIQRTEQGDSAMYLCASSSPGVSSRSYNEQFFGPGTRLTVL.

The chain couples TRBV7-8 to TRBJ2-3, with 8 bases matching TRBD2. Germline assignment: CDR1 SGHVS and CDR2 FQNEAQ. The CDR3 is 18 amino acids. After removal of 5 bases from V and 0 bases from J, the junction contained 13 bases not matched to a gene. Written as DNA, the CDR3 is TGTGCCAGCAGCCTGCTCTGGGGTAGCGGGGTTAGCACAGATACGCAGTATTTT. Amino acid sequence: CASSLLWGSGVSTDTQYF.

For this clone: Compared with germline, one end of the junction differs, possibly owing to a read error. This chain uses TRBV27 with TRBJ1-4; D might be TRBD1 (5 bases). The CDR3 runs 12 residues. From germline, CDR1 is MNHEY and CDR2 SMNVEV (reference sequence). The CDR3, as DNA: TGTGCCAGCAGTACTCAAGGGGAAAAACTGCTTTTT. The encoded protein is CASSTQGEKLLF.

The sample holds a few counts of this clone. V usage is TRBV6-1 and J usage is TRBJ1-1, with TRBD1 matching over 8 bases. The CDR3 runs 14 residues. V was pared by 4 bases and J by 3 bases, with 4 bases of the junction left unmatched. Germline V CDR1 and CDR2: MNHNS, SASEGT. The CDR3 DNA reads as TGTGCCAGCAGTGCGAGACAGGGGTACACTGAAGCTTTCTTT. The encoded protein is CASSARQGYTEAFF.

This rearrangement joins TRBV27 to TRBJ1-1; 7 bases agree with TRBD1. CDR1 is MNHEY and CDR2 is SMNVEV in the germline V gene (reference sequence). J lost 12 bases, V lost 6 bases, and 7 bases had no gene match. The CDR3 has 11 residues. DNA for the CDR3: TGTGCCAGCAGATTTGTGGACAGGACTTTCTTT. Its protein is CASRFVDRTFF.

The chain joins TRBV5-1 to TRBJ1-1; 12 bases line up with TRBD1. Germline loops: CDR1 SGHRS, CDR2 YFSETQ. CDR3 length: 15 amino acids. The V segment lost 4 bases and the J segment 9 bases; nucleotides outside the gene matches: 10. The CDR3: CASSPPGQGALKAFF. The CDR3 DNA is TGCGCCAGCAGCCCCCCGGGACAGGGGGCTTTGAAAGCTTTCTTT.